The present TCR beta chain was sequenced within a study of OX40 agonist ivuxolimab in advanced cancers. Overall study context: Dose-escalation subjects each had hepatocellular carcinoma, melanoma, renal cell or head and neck cancer. Broader study findings: CD8+ T cells (on average) carried more expanded clones than CD4+ T cells.

The V end was cut by 2 bases, the J end by 5 bases, with 11 bases between. The CDR3 is made up of 13 amino acids. Germline values: CDR1 SGHDT, CDR2 YYEEEE. On this clone: Antigen: not known.

Repertoires were generated with immunoSEQ multiplex PCR, while TCRdb's copy carries only in-frame clones and drops some. The sample holds approximately 100,000 clones, approximately 85% seen once. The receptor comes from an adult with an advanced solid tumor such as melanoma, head and neck, liver or kidney cancer. V gene TRBV5-6 combines with J gene TRBJ2-7; either TRBD1 or TRBD2 may supply D (5 bases each). Sample: CD4+ or CD8+ T cells sorted from blood, taken in a trial of the OX40 agonist ivuxolimab. The DNA of the CDR3 is TGTGCCAGCAGCTTTCCGGGACGTAACGAGCAGTACTTC. Amino acid sequence: CASSFPGRNEQYF.